This is a list of T cell receptor beta chains from one sample in a study of blood T cell repertoires in COVID-19. TCRdb's table, derived via immunoSEQ multiplex PCR, lists solely in-frame clones and lacks some. The sample has 90,000 to 100,000 clones; approximately 91% are singletons. The sample was peripheral blood. These receptors originate from a man in his sixties with COVID-19, enrolled during active disease. CDR3s include the opening cysteine and the closing phenylalanine or tryptophan. Each record gives: clone size, J gene, V gene, D gene, CDR3 DNA, CDR3 protein. A D gene is named only where the DNA matches it firmly. Some rows have no size entry. The others give once, few or many, or a class for an expanded clone.

clone_size: -
j_call: TRBJ1-2
v_call: TRBV5-5
d_call: TRBD1
cdr3_nt: TGTGCCAGCAGCTTGACCGGACAGGGGGCTGGAGGCTACACCTTC
cdr3_aa: CASSLTGQGAGGYTF

clone_size: -
j_call: TRBJ2-3
v_call: TRBV4-2
d_call: TRBD2
cdr3_nt: TGTGCCAGCAGCCCGACTAGCGGGAGGGAAGGCACAGATACGCAGTATTTT
cdr3_aa: CASSPTSGREGTDTQYF

clone_size: -
j_call: TRBJ2-2
v_call: TRBV3-1/TRBV3-2
d_call: -
cdr3_nt: TGTGCCAGCAGCCCCCGTGTGGGGCGAACCGGGGAGCTGTTTTTT
cdr3_aa: CASSPRVGRTGELFF

clone_size: -
j_call: TRBJ2-5
v_call: TRBV7-9
d_call: TRBD2
cdr3_nt: TGTGCCAGCAGCTTAGCGGGAGGGTCTGATAGGGAGACCCAGTACTTC
cdr3_aa: CASSLAGGSDRETQYF

clone_size: -
j_call: TRBJ1-2
v_call: TRBV5-8
d_call: -
cdr3_nt: TGTGCCAGCAGCTTGGATACGGGTATCTATGGCTACACCTTC
cdr3_aa: CASSLDTGIYGYTF

clone_size: few
j_call: TRBJ1-1
v_call: TRBV11-3
d_call: -
cdr3_nt: TGTGCCAGCAGCGCCTATTACACTGAAGCTTTCTTT
cdr3_aa: CASSAYYTEAFF

clone_size: -
j_call: TRBJ2-5
v_call: TRBV2
d_call: TRBD2
cdr3_nt: TGTGCCAGCAGGTTACTAGCGGGAGATAAGGAGACCCAGTACTTC
cdr3_aa: CASRLLAGDKETQYF

clone_size: -
j_call: TRBJ2-5
v_call: TRBV5-1
d_call: TRBD2
cdr3_nt: TGCGCCAGCAGCTTGGAGTTTGCGGGAGGAGGGGAGACCCAGTACTTC
cdr3_aa: CASSLEFAGGGETQYF

clone_size: -
j_call: TRBJ2-7
v_call: TRBV28
d_call: TRBD1
cdr3_nt: TGTGCCAGCAACGAACAGGGGTCCCCCGATTCCTACGAGCAGTACTTC
cdr3_aa: CASNEQGSPDSYEQYF

clone_size: -
j_call: TRBJ2-7
v_call: TRBV11-3
d_call: -
cdr3_nt: TGTGCCAGCAGCTTAGATCTGGGGGGGACAGGAGCCTACGAGCAGTACTTC
cdr3_aa: CASSLDLGGTGAYEQYF

clone_size: -
j_call: TRBJ1-5
v_call: TRBV19
d_call: TRBD1
cdr3_nt: TGTGCCAGTACGGAGGGGACAGGCCTCAATCAGCCCCAGCATTTT
cdr3_aa: CASTEGTGLNQPQHF

clone_size: once
j_call: TRBJ2-7
v_call: TRBV27
d_call: -
cdr3_nt: TGTGCCAGCCGCTTACAGGGAAACTCCGAGCAGTACTTC
cdr3_aa: CASRLQGNSEQYF

clone_size: -
j_call: TRBJ2-7
v_call: TRBV27
d_call: -
cdr3_nt: TGTGCCAGCAGTTCCCGACTAGGCTTCTACGAGCAGTACTTC
cdr3_aa: CASSSRLGFYEQYF

clone_size: -
j_call: TRBJ2-4
v_call: TRBV12-5
d_call: -
cdr3_nt: TGTGCTAGTGGACCAGGACAGATGGCAAACATTCAGTACTTC
cdr3_aa: CASGPGQMANIQYF

clone_size: -
j_call: TRBJ1-2
v_call: TRBV9
d_call: -
cdr3_nt: TGTGCCAGCACGTCCTTATATGGCTACACCTTC
cdr3_aa: CASTSLYGYTF

clone_size: -
j_call: TRBJ1-1
v_call: TRBV4-1
d_call: TRBD1
cdr3_nt: TGCGCCAGCAGTCACAGGGGAGCTGAAGCTTTCTTT
cdr3_aa: CASSHRGAEAFF

clone_size: -
j_call: TRBJ2-1
v_call: TRBV5-5
d_call: -
cdr3_nt: TGTGCCAGCAGCCTTCGCGCAGGGTCTACCTACAATGAGCAGTTCTTC
cdr3_aa: CASSLRAGSTYNEQFF

clone_size: -
j_call: TRBJ2-5
v_call: TRBV19
d_call: -
cdr3_nt: TGTGCCAGTAGTTCCCGTGGAGAAGGTTCCCAAGAGACCCAGTACTTC
cdr3_aa: CASSSRGEGSQETQYF

clone_size: -
j_call: TRBJ2-1
v_call: TRBV6-4
d_call: -
cdr3_nt: TGTGCCAGCAGTAACCAACCCTTGGGGACTGCTAAAAAGTTCTTC
cdr3_aa: CASSNQPLGTAKKFF

clone_size: -
j_call: TRBJ1-1
v_call: TRBV6-5
d_call: TRBD1
cdr3_nt: TGTGCCAGCAGTTACTCGGGACAGGACAACACTGAAGCTTTCTTT
cdr3_aa: CASSYSGQDNTEAFF

clone_size: -
j_call: TRBJ2-7
v_call: TRBV27
d_call: TRBD2
cdr3_nt: TGTGCCAGCAGTCCGGAGGGAGATGTCACGGGACTAGCGAAAGATGAGCAGTACTTC
cdr3_aa: CASSPEGDVTGLAKDEQYF

clone_size: once
j_call: TRBJ1-3
v_call: TRBV6-5
d_call: TRBD1
cdr3_nt: TGTGCCAGCAGCTCACAGGGGTCTGGAAACACCATATATTTT
cdr3_aa: CASSSQGSGNTIYF

clone_size: -
j_call: TRBJ2-7
v_call: TRBV3-1/TRBV3-2
d_call: -
cdr3_nt: TGTGCCAGCAGCCAAGATTTTCGACTATTTTCCTCCTACGAGCAGTACTTC
cdr3_aa: CASSQDFRLFSSYEQYF

clone_size: -
j_call: TRBJ1-1
v_call: TRBV6-5
d_call: -
cdr3_nt: TGTGCCAGCACCCTCCTTACCGGGACAGAAGCTTTCTTT
cdr3_aa: CASTLLTGTEAFF

clone_size: -
j_call: TRBJ2-3
v_call: TRBV7-8
d_call: -
cdr3_nt: TGTGCCAGCAGCTTAGTGACAGGTCATAGCACAGATACGCAGTATTTT
cdr3_aa: CASSLVTGHSTDTQYF

clone_size: -
j_call: TRBJ1-2
v_call: TRBV2
d_call: -
cdr3_nt: TGTGCCAGCAGTAGCGCCGGGCGGGGTGGCTACACCTTC
cdr3_aa: CASSSAGRGGYTF

clone_size: -
j_call: TRBJ1-1
v_call: TRBV10-3
d_call: -
cdr3_nt: TGTGCCATCAGTGAAAGTAACCCAGATCGGAACACTGAAGCTTTCTTT
cdr3_aa: CAISESNPDRNTEAFF

clone_size: -
j_call: TRBJ1-1
v_call: TRBV30
d_call: TRBD1
cdr3_nt: TGTGCCTGGAGTTCCGACAGGGATATGAACACTGAAGCTTTCTTT
cdr3_aa: CAWSSDRDMNTEAFF

clone_size: -
j_call: TRBJ1-5
v_call: TRBV2
d_call: -
cdr3_nt: TGTGCCAGCAGTGAGGAGGGTCTGGGGCAGCCCCAGCATTTT
cdr3_aa: CASSEEGLGQPQHF

clone_size: -
j_call: TRBJ2-7
v_call: TRBV7-8
d_call: -
cdr3_nt: TGTGCCAGCACCCCCCGCCGGGGAACCAGGGAGCAGTACTTC
cdr3_aa: CASTPRRGTREQYF

clone_size: -
j_call: TRBJ1-1
v_call: TRBV27
d_call: -
cdr3_nt: TGTGCCAGCAGTTTACGAGGGGGCACTGAAGCTTTCTTT
cdr3_aa: CASSLRGGTEAFF

clone_size: -
j_call: TRBJ1-4
v_call: TRBV4-1
d_call: -
cdr3_nt: TGCGCCAGCAGCCAAGATCGGACTGCAACTAATGAAAAACTGTTTTTT
cdr3_aa: CASSQDRTATNEKLFF

clone_size: -
j_call: TRBJ2-2
v_call: TRBV5-1
d_call: -
cdr3_nt: TGCGCCAGCCAGGAGGGAGGTTTCACCGGGGAGCTGTTTTTT
cdr3_aa: CASQEGGFTGELFF

clone_size: -
j_call: TRBJ2-1
v_call: TRBV6-5
d_call: -
cdr3_nt: TGTGCCAGCAGTCATAGATACAATGAGCAGTTCTTC
cdr3_aa: CASSHRYNEQFF

clone_size: -
j_call: TRBJ1-6
v_call: TRBV27
d_call: -
cdr3_nt: TGTGCCAGCAGTTTAACGGGGAGCTCCTATAATTCACCCCTCCACTTT
cdr3_aa: CASSLTGSSYNSPLHF

clone_size: once
j_call: TRBJ2-1
v_call: TRBV5-1
d_call: TRBD2
cdr3_nt: TGCGCCAGCAGCATGACTAGCGGGAGCCCCCAACGGTTCTTC
cdr3_aa: CASSMTSGSPQRFF

clone_size: once
j_call: TRBJ1-1
v_call: TRBV10-3
d_call: -
cdr3_nt: TGTGCCATCAGTGAGTACGGACAGAACACTGAAGCTTTCTTT
cdr3_aa: CAISEYGQNTEAFF

clone_size: -
j_call: TRBJ1-1
v_call: TRBV19
d_call: TRBD1
cdr3_nt: TGTGCCAGTAGGGAGACAGGGGGCTTGCGGAACACTGAAGCTTTCTTT
cdr3_aa: CASRETGGLRNTEAFF

clone_size: -
j_call: TRBJ2-1
v_call: TRBV3-1/TRBV3-2
d_call: -
cdr3_nt: TGTGCCAGCAGCCAAACCTCCGGGACACAGAGCTCCTACAATGAGCAGTTCTTC
cdr3_aa: CASSQTSGTQSSYNEQFF

clone_size: -
j_call: TRBJ1-1
v_call: TRBV5-4
d_call: TRBD1
cdr3_nt: TGTGCCAGCAGCTTGAGGGACAGGGGCGTAGAAGCTTTCTTT
cdr3_aa: CASSLRDRGVEAFF

clone_size: -
j_call: TRBJ2-5
v_call: TRBV10-3
d_call: -
cdr3_nt: TGTGCCATCAGGACGGGAAGCGGTGAAGAGACCCAGTACTTC
cdr3_aa: CAIRTGSGEETQYF

clone_size: -
j_call: TRBJ2-7
v_call: TRBV6-2/TRBV6-3
d_call: -
cdr3_nt: TGTGCCAGCAGTTACCCCAGGACTACCTCAAGCTCCTACGAGCAGTACTTC
cdr3_aa: CASSYPRTTSSSYEQYF

clone_size: -
j_call: TRBJ1-1
v_call: TRBV7-9
d_call: -
cdr3_nt: TGTGCCGGTCAACGCGGCACTGAAGCTTTCTTT
cdr3_aa: CAGQRGTEAFF

clone_size: -
j_call: TRBJ2-3
v_call: TRBV5-5
d_call: TRBD2
cdr3_nt: TGTGCCAGCAGCTATGCGTGGACTAGCGGATCCTATAGCACAGATACGCAGTATTTT
cdr3_aa: CASSYAWTSGSYSTDTQYF

clone_size: -
j_call: TRBJ1-2
v_call: TRBV29-1
d_call: -
cdr3_nt: TGCAGCGTTTTATCGGAGAGAGAGGTATATGGCTACACCTTC
cdr3_aa: CSVLSEREVYGYTF

clone_size: once
j_call: TRBJ2-1
v_call: TRBV14
d_call: -
cdr3_nt: TGTGCCAGCAGCCACCTTAATGAGCAGTTCTTC
cdr3_aa: CASSHLNEQFF

clone_size: -
j_call: TRBJ1-1
v_call: TRBV30
d_call: -
cdr3_nt: TGTGCCTGGAGTGGGGCAGGGAACACTGAAGCTTTCTTT
cdr3_aa: CAWSGAGNTEAFF